The clone carrying this T cell receptor beta chain was counted ten times or more. Its antigen is still unknown. This entry belongs to a study of T cells after yellow fever vaccination. Study conclusions and caveats: Contaminating bulk clonotypes could be abundant in FACS-sorted repertoires. Boosting was followed by the reappearance of most primary-vaccination clones (roughly 96% CD4, 70% to 90% CD8).

One entry per CDR3 protein results from TCRdb running MiXCR on the 5' RACE reads. The repertoire has around 68,000 distinct CDR3 sequences, around 7.7% of them found once; the top ten carry approximately 30%. The specimen was CD8+ T cells sorted from PBMCs, collected 9 to 10 days after the first yellow fever vaccination. This sequence originates from a man aged 18 to 30 who received the YFV17D yellow fever vaccine.

As DNA, the CDR3 is TGCGCCAGCAGCCAAGATCCAGGATATCGCGAAAAACTGTTTTTT. It yields the protein CASSQDPGYREKLFF. The gene calls are TRBV4-3 and TRBJ1-4; D gene uncertain. The CDR3 covers 15 residues. Between the trimmed V and J ends, which lost 0 bases and 8 bases, there was a span of 13 bases. CDR1 and CDR2 (germline): LGHNA, YSLEER.